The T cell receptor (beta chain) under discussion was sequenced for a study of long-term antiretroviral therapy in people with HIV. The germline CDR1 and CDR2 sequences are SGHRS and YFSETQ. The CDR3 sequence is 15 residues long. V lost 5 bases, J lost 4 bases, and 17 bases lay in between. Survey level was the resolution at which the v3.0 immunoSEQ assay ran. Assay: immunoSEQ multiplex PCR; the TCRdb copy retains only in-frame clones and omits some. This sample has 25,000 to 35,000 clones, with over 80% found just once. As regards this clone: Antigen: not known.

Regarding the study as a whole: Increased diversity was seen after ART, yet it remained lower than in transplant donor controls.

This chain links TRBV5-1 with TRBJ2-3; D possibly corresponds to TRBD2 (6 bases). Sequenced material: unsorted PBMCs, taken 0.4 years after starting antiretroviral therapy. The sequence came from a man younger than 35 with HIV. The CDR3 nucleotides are TGCGCCAGCAGTTTGAGGGGCGGGGTGGCAGATACGCAGTATTTT. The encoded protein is CASSLRGGVADTQYF.